This is a list of T cell receptor beta chains from one sample in a study of blood T cell repertoires in COVID-19. This table comes from immunoSEQ multiplex PCR, and its TCRdb copy is limited to in-frame clones, with some not included. The sample holds 200,000 or so clones, around 79% seen once. Source material: peripheral blood. The source of these receptors is a man in his fifties or sixties with active or convalescent COVID-19. Both conserved end residues are part of each CDR3. A D gene is named only where the DNA matches it firmly. Rows may omit the clone size; those that give it use once, few, many or a size class.

v_gene: TRBV28; d_gene: TRBD1; j_gene: TRBJ2-3; abundance: NA; CDR3nt: TGTGCCAGCAATAACAGGGGCCCAGATACGCAGTATTTT; CDR3aa: CASNNRGPDTQYF
v_gene: TRBV6-6; d_gene: TRBD1; j_gene: TRBJ1-5; abundance: NA; CDR3nt: TGTGCCAGCACCGAACAGGGGCAGAGCAATCAGCCCCAGCATTTT; CDR3aa: CASTEQGQSNQPQHF
v_gene: TRBV7-9; d_gene: NA; j_gene: TRBJ1-1; abundance: NA; CDR3nt: TGTGCCAGCAGTTTTACTCAGAACACTGAAGCTTTCTTT; CDR3aa: CASSFTQNTEAFF
v_gene: TRBV27; d_gene: NA; j_gene: TRBJ1-1; abundance: few; CDR3nt: TGTGCCAGCAGTTTACGGGGGAACCTACCGAACACTGAAGCTTTCTTT; CDR3aa: CASSLRGNLPNTEAFF
v_gene: TRBV7-9; d_gene: TRBD2; j_gene: TRBJ2-3; abundance: NA; CDR3nt: TGTGCCAGCTTATCTAGCGGCCAGGCTGCCACAGATACGCAGTATTTT; CDR3aa: CASLSSGQAATDTQYF
v_gene: TRBV24-1; d_gene: NA; j_gene: TRBJ2-1; abundance: NA; CDR3nt: TGTGCCACCGCCGGGACCTACAATGAGCAGTTCTTC; CDR3aa: CATAGTYNEQFF
v_gene: TRBV19; d_gene: TRBD2; j_gene: TRBJ2-7; abundance: NA; CDR3nt: TGTGCCAGTAGTGCACCCCGAGGGACTAGCGGAGGGGGCGTCTACGAGCAGTACTTC; CDR3aa: CASSAPRGTSGGGVYEQYF
v_gene: TRBV7-8; d_gene: NA; j_gene: TRBJ1-2; abundance: NA; CDR3nt: TGTGCCAGCAGCTTAGGGCAGGGCGTTCATAACTATGGCTACACCTTC; CDR3aa: CASSLGQGVHNYGYTF
v_gene: TRBV7-3; d_gene: TRBD2; j_gene: TRBJ2-2; abundance: NA; CDR3nt: TGTGCCAGCAGCTTAAGGCCTAGCGGGAGATACACCGGGGAGCTGTTTTTT; CDR3aa: CASSLRPSGRYTGELFF
v_gene: TRBV6-5; d_gene: NA; j_gene: TRBJ2-5; abundance: NA; CDR3nt: TGTGCCAGCAGTTACGGGGCATCGGAGACCCAGTACTTC; CDR3aa: CASSYGASETQYF
v_gene: TRBV30; d_gene: NA; j_gene: TRBJ2-7; abundance: once; CDR3nt: TGTGCCTGGAAGGGGACTGGCGAGCAGTACTTC; CDR3aa: CAWKGTGEQYF
v_gene: TRBV24-1; d_gene: NA; j_gene: TRBJ1-5; abundance: NA; CDR3nt: TGTGCCACCAGCAATGGCAGAATTAGCAATCAGCCCCAGCATTTT; CDR3aa: CATSNGRISNQPQHF
v_gene: TRBV24-1; d_gene: TRBD1; j_gene: TRBJ1-1; abundance: NA; CDR3nt: TGTGCCACCAGTGACTCGACAGGGGCTAAAGCTTTCTTT; CDR3aa: CATSDSTGAKAFF
v_gene: TRBV5-4; d_gene: NA; j_gene: TRBJ2-2; abundance: NA; CDR3nt: TGTGCCGGAGTAGCCAGGGGCACCGGGGAGCTGTTTTTT; CDR3aa: CAGVARGTGELFF
v_gene: TRBV9; d_gene: TRBD2; j_gene: TRBJ2-3; abundance: NA; CDR3nt: TGTGCCAGCAGCGTAGGGACTAGCGGGAGGGCCGCAGATACGCAGTATTTT; CDR3aa: CASSVGTSGRAADTQYF
v_gene: TRBV20-1; d_gene: NA; j_gene: TRBJ2-7; abundance: NA; CDR3nt: TGCAGTGCTGACTATGGGGAGCAGTACTTC; CDR3aa: CSADYGEQYF
v_gene: TRBV13; d_gene: TRBD2; j_gene: TRBJ2-7; abundance: many; CDR3nt: TGTGCCAGCAGCTTAGGACTAGCGCTCGTCGGGCAGTACTTC; CDR3aa: CASSLGLALVGQYF
v_gene: TRBV7-2; d_gene: NA; j_gene: TRBJ1-1; abundance: once; CDR3nt: TGTGCCAGCAGCTTAGTCTCAAGGGGCACTGAAGCTTTCTTT; CDR3aa: CASSLVSRGTEAFF
v_gene: TRBV2; d_gene: NA; j_gene: TRBJ2-1; abundance: NA; CDR3nt: TGTGCCAGCAGTGTAATGCGGGGATTCTACAATGAGCAGTTCTTC; CDR3aa: CASSVMRGFYNEQFF
v_gene: TRBV6-5; d_gene: NA; j_gene: TRBJ1-1; abundance: NA; CDR3nt: TGTGCCAGCACCACGGGGAACACTGAAGCTTTCTTT; CDR3aa: CASTTGNTEAFF
v_gene: TRBV7-2; d_gene: NA; j_gene: TRBJ1-1; abundance: NA; CDR3nt: TGTGCCAGCAGCTTAGCACAGGGCGAAAGCACTGAAGCTTTCTTT; CDR3aa: CASSLAQGESTEAFF
v_gene: TRBV7-6; d_gene: NA; j_gene: TRBJ2-5; abundance: NA; CDR3nt: TGTGCCAGCAGCTCTGACAGGGGACTACGATATGGGGCGGAGACCCAGTACTTC; CDR3aa: CASSSDRGLRYGAETQYF